This T cell receptor (beta chain) was sequenced in a study of CD8+ T cells in alopecia areata. Whole-study results and caveats: Higher clonality was seen in lesional scalp than in normal scalp, especially in alopecia totalis/universalis.

This CDR3 spans 16 amino acids. V trimming: 1 base; J trimming: 2 bases; junction bases outside the gene matches: 6. Germline V CDR1 and CDR2: NNHDY, SYVADS. This clone appeared a few times. No antigen is known for it. These gene names are mouse names. Read sequence stops 4 residues before the CDR3 end, and the germline J gene provides the missing end. RNA was isolated and reverse transcribed to cDNA, the sequencing template. Using immunoSEQ multiplex PCR, the repertoire was profiled, and TCRdb retains in-frame clones only, with some absent. The sample counts about 120,000 clones, none seen once; the ten largest own less than 20%.

Source material: lesional skin. The receptor's source is a C3H/HeJ mouse with alopecia areata. Mouse strain MHC haplotype: H2-k. The rearrangement uses TRBV13-3 and TRBJ2-3; 8 positions match TRBD1. Partial CDR3 DNA: TGTGCCAGCAGTGATCGACAGGGGAGGAATGCAGAA. Protein sequence: CASSDRQGRNAE. The full CDR3 is CASSDRQGRNAETLYF.